These T cell receptor beta chains were read from a single sample in a study of blood T cell repertoires in COVID-19. The protocol was immunoSEQ multiplex PCR, while the TCRdb copy is restricted to in-frame clones and leaves out a portion. This sample has approximately 80,000 clones; under 90% occur once, and the top ten carry about 40%. Sequenced sample: peripheral blood. These receptors originate from a man older than 75 with acute or convalescent COVID-19. CDR3s include the opening cysteine and the closing phenylalanine or tryptophan. D genes are given only for firm matches. Some rows have no size entry. The others give once, few or many, or a class for an expanded clone.

v_gene	d_gene	j_gene	abundance	CDR3aa	CDR3nt
TRBV5-1	TRBD1	TRBJ2-4	-	CASSLMAGTGNIQYF	TGCGCCAGCAGCTTGATGGCAGGGACAGGGAACATTCAGTACTTC
TRBV5-1	TRBD2	TRBJ2-1	-	CASSLLGPASGSFHEQFF	TGCGCCAGCAGCTTGCTTGGCCCAGCTAGCGGGAGTTTTCATGAGCAGTTCTTC
TRBV5-1	TRBD1	TRBJ1-2	-	CASSLTTGEDGYTF	TGCGCCAGCAGCTTGACAACAGGGGAGGATGGCTACACCTTC
TRBV7-2	-	TRBJ2-5	-	CASSLGVETQYF	TGTGCCAGCAGCTTAGGCGTGGAGACCCAGTACTTC
TRBV28	TRBD1	TRBJ1-3	-	CASSLIYVTGVSGNTIYF	TGTGCCAGCAGTTTGATCTACGTTACAGGGGTCTCTGGAAACACCATATATTTT
TRBV7-2	-	TRBJ1-2	-	CASSLDGGAPNYGYTF	TGTGCCAGCAGCTTAGATGGGGGGGCGCCTAACTATGGCTACACCTTC
TRBV2	-	TRBJ1-1	-	CASRRNMNTEAFF	TGTGCCAGCAGGAGGAATATGAACACTGAAGCTTTCTTT
TRBV27	-	TRBJ2-7	-	CASSLSGQKPYEQYF	TGTGCCAGCAGTTTAAGCGGACAGAAGCCCTACGAGCAGTACTTC
TRBV5-1	-	TRBJ1-6	-	CASSFGGEGSPLHF	TGCGCCAGCAGCTTCGGAGGGGAGGGCTCACCCCTCCACTTT
TRBV5-1	-	TRBJ1-1	-	CASSSPWGSDTEAFF	TGCGCCAGCAGCTCCCCATGGGGCAGCGACACTGAAGCTTTCTTT
TRBV6-5	-	TRBJ1-1	once	CASRRRMNTEAFF	TGTGCCAGCAGAAGGAGGATGAACACTGAAGCTTTCTTT
TRBV18	-	TRBJ2-3	-	CASSQDSYTDTQYF	TGTGCCAGCTCACAGGACAGTTACACAGATACGCAGTATTTT
TRBV19	-	TRBJ1-1	-	CATSGQPNTEAFF	TGTGCCACCTCCGGACAACCGAACACTGAAGCTTTCTTT
TRBV19	-	TRBJ2-2	-	CASSGKQGSGELFF	TGTGCCAGTAGTGGAAAACAGGGATCCGGGGAGCTGTTTTTT
TRBV7-2	-	TRBJ1-1	once	CASSLIPGMNTEAFF	TGTGCCAGCAGCTTGATCCCAGGGATGAACACTGAAGCTTTCTTT
TRBV14	-	TRBJ2-2	once	CASSQFRQGGELFF	TGTGCCAGCAGCCAATTCCGGCAGGGCGGGGAGCTGTTTTTT
TRBV7-8	TRBD2	TRBJ2-5	-	CASSERAGGRRETQYF	TGTGCCAGCAGCGAAAGGGCGGGAGGACGGAGGGAGACCCAGTACTTC
TRBV28	TRBD1	TRBJ2-7	-	CASTDSVGQGPHEQYF	TGTGCCAGCACCGATTCGGTGGGACAGGGTCCCCACGAGCAGTACTTC
TRBV28	TRBD2	TRBJ2-7	once	CASSLLKRDSYEQYF	TGTGCCAGCAGCTTACTCAAGCGGGACTCCTACGAGCAGTACTTC
TRBV7-9	-	TRBJ2-3	-	CASSDGLSTDTQYF	TGTGCCAGCAGCGACGGACTAAGCACAGATACGCAGTATTTT
TRBV2	TRBD1	TRBJ2-6	-	CASSGARDRGQPSSGANVLTF	TGTGCCAGCAGTGGGGCCCGGGACAGGGGGCAACCTAGCTCTGGGGCCAACGTCCTGACTTTC
TRBV6-2/TRBV6-3	-	TRBJ2-7	-	CASSTGNSYEQYF	TGTGCCAGCAGCACAGGGAACTCCTACGAGCAGTACTTC
TRBV29-1	-	TRBJ1-2	-	CSVVSGYNYGYTF	TGCAGCGTTGTGTCAGGGTATAACTATGGCTACACCTTC
TRBV29-1	-	TRBJ1-2	-	CSVEDRRRGNYGYTF	TGCAGCGTTGAAGATCGCAGGCGGGGCAACTATGGCTACACCTTC
TRBV5-5	-	TRBJ1-4	-	CASSGTGLKLFF	TGTGCCAGCAGCGGAACAGGGTTGAAACTGTTTTTT
TRBV28	-	TRBJ1-5	once	CASSSDSPDQPQHF	TGTGCCAGCAGTTCGGACAGCCCCGATCAGCCCCAGCATTTT
TRBV29-1	TRBD2	TRBJ2-5	-	CSVQTSGRETQYF	TGCAGCGTCCAAACTAGCGGGAGGGAGACCCAGTACTTC
TRBV18	-	TRBJ2-5	few	CASTSAVTRETQYF	TGTGCCAGTACCTCCGCGGTAACAAGGGAGACCCAGTACTTC
TRBV6-2/TRBV6-3	TRBD1	TRBJ1-2	-	CASSYLDRQYGYTF	TGTGCCAGCAGTTACTTGGACAGGCAGTATGGCTACACCTTC
TRBV7-9	TRBD1	TRBJ2-7	-	CASSLAFGTGSVYEQYF	TGTGCCAGCAGCTTAGCCTTTGGGACAGGGAGTGTCTACGAGCAGTACTTC
TRBV4-2	TRBD1	TRBJ1-4	-	CASSLVPGTGGEKLFF	TGTGCCAGCAGCCTCGTCCCCGGGACAGGGGGCGAAAAACTGTTTTTT
TRBV2	-	TRBJ1-2	once	CASSAGQHYGYTF	TGTGCCAGCAGTGCTGGACAGCACTATGGCTACACCTTC
TRBV6-6	TRBD2	TRBJ2-1	-	CASRTTGTSGYNEQFF	TGTGCCAGCAGGACAACCGGGACTAGCGGCTACAATGAGCAGTTCTTC